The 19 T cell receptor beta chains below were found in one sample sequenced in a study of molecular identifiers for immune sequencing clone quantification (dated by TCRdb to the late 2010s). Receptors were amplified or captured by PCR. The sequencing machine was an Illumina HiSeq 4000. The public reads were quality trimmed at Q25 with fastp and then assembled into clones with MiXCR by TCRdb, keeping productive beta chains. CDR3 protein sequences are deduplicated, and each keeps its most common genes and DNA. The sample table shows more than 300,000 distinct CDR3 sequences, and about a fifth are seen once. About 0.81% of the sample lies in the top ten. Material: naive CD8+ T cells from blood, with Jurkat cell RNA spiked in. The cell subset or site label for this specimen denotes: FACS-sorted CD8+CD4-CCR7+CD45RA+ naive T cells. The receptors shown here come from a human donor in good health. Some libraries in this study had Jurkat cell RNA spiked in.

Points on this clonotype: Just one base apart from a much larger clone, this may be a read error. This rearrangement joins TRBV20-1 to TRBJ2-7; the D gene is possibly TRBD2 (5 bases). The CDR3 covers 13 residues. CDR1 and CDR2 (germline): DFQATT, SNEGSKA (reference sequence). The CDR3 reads CSTRRQSSYEQYF. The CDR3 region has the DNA TGCAGTACTAGACGGCAGAGCTCCTACGAGCAGTACTTC.

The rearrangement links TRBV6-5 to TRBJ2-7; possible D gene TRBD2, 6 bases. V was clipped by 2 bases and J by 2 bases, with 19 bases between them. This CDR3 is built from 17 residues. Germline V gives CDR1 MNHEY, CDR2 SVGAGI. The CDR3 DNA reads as TGTGCCAGCAGTTACCCCCGTGCGGGGCGGACGACCTACGAGCAGTACTTC. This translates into CASSYPRAGRTTYEQYF.

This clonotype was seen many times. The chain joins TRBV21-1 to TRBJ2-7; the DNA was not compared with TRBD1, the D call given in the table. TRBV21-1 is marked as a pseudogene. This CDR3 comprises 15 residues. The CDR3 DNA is TGTGCCAGCAGCAGTTACCGGGACAGGGGTTACTTCCAGTACTTC. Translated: CASSSYRDRGYFQYF.

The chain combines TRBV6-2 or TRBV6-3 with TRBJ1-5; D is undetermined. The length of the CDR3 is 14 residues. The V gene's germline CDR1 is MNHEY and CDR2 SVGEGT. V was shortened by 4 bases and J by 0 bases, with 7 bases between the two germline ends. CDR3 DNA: TGTGCCAGCAGTTTCCCGTATAGCAATCAGCCCCAGCATTTT. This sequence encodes CASSFPYSNQPQHF.

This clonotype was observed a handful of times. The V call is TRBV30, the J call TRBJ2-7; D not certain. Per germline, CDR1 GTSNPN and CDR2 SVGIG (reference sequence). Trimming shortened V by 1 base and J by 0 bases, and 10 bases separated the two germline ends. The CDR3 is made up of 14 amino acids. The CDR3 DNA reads TGTGCCTGGAGTGGTCGGTATCTCTCCTACGAGCAGTACTTC. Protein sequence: CAWSGRYLSYEQYF.

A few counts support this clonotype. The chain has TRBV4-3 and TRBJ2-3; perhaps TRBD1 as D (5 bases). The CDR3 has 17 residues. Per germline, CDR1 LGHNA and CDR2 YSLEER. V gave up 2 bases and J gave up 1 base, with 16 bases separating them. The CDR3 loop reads CASSQNTGPMRTDTQYF. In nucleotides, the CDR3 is TGCGCCAGCAGCCAAAATACAGGACCTATGCGCACAGATACGCAGTATTTT.

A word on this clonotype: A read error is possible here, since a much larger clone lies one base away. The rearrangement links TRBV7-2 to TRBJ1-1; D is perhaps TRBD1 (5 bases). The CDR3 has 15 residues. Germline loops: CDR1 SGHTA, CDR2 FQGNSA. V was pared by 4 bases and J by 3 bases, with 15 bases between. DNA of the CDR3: TGTGCCAGCAGCTCCCCGACAGCGGTGGACACTGAAGCTTTCTTT. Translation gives CASSSPTAVDTEAFF.

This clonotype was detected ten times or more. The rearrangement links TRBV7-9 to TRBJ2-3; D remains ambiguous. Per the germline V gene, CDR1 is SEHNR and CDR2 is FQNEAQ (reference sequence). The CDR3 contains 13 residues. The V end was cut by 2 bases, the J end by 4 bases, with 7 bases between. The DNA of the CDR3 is TGTGCCAGCAGCTTACCAGCCTCAGATACGCAGTATTTT. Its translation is CASSLPASDTQYF.

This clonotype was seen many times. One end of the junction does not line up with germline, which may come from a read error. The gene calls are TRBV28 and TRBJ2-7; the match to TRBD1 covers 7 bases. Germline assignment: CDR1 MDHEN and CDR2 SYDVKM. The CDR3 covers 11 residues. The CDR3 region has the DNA TGTGCCAGCAGTTTAGGGGGACAGACAAACTTC. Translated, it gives CASSLGGQTNF.

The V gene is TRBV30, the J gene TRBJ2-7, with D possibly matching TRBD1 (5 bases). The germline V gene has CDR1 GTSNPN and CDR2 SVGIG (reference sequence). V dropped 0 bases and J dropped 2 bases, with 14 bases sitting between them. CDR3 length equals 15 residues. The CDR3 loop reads CAWSVFRGATYEQYF. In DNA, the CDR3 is TGTGCCTGGAGTGTTTTTAGGGGTGCTACCTACGAGCAGTACTTC.

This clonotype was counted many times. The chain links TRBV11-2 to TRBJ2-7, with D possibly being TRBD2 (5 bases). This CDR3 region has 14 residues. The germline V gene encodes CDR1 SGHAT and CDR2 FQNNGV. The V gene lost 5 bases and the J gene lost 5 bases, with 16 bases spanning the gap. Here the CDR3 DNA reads TGTGCCAGCAGCCTCCGCGGGCTAGCTGACGAGCAGTACTTC. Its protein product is CASSLRGLADEQYF. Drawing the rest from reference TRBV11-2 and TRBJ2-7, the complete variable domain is EAGVAQSPRYKIIEKRQSVAFWCNPISGHATLYWYQQILGQGPKLLIQFQNNGVVDDSQLPKDRFSAERLKGVDSTLKIQPAKLEDSAVYLCASSLRGLADEQYFGPGTRLTVT.

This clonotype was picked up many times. CDR3 in DNA: TGTGCCAGCAGCTTAGCGGGGGGGCTTTTAGATACGCAGTATTTT. Amino acid sequence: CASSLAGGLLDTQYF. The chain links TRBV7-2 to TRBJ2-3, with TRBD2 as a possible D gene (7 bases). Germline CDR1 reads SGHTA; CDR2 reads FQGNSA. The CDR3 is made up of 15 amino acids. The ends were cut back, 0 bases at V and 5 bases at J, with 12 bases in the middle. Looking up the rest from reference TRBV7-2 and TRBJ2-3 gives the full variable domain: GAGVSQSPSNKVTEKGKDVELRCDPISGHTALYWYRQSLGQGLEFLIYFQGNSAPDKSGLPSDRFSAERTGGSVSTLTIQRTQQEDSAVYLCASSLAGGLLDTQYFGPGTRLTVL.

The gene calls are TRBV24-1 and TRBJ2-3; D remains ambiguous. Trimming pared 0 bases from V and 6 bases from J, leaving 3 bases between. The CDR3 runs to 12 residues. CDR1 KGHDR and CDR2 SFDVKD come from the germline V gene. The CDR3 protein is CATSDLDDTQYF. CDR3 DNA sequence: TGTGCCACCAGTGATTTGGACGATACGCAGTATTTT.

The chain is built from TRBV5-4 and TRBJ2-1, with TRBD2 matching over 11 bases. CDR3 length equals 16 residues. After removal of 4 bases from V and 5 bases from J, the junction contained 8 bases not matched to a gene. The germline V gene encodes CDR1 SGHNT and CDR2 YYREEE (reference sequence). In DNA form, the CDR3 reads TGTGCCAGCAGCCTATTAGCGGGGGGGGGGGACAATGAGCAGTTCTTC. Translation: CASSLLAGGGDNEQFF.

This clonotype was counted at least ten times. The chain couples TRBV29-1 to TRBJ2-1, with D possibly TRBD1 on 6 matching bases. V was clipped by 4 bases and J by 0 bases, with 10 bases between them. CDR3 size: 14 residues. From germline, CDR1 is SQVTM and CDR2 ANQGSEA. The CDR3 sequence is CSVGGLSSYNEQFF. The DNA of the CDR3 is TGCAGCGTTGGGGGGCTTAGCTCCTACAATGAGCAGTTCTTC.

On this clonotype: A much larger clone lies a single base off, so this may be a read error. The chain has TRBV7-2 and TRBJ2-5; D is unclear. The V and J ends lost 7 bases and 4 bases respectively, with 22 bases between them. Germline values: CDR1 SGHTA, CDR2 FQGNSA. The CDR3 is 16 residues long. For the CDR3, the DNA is TGTGCCAGCAACCAGAAGGGTTTCGGCGCAGGAGAGACCCAGTACTTC. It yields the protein CASNQKGFGAGETQYF. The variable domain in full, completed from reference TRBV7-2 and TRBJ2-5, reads GAGVSQSPSNKVTEKGKDVELRCDPISGHTALYWYRQSLGQGLEFLIYFQGNSAPDKSGLPSDRFSAERTGGSVSTLTIQRTQQEDSAVYLCASNQKGFGAGETQYFGPGTRLLVL.

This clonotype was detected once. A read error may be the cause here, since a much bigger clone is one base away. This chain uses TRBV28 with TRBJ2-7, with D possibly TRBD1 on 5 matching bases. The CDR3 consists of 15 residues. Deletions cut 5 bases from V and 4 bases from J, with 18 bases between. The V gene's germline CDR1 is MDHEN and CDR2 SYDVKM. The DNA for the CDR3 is TGTGCCAGCAGTCCACGACAGTGCCTAGTGTACGAGCAGTACTTC. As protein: CASSPRQCLVYEQYF.

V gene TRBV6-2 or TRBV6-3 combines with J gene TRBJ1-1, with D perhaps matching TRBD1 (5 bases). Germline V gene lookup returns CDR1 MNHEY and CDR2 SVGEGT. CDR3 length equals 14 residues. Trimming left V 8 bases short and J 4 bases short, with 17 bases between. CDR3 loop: CASGLAGSGTEAFF. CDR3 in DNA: TGTGCCAGCGGCCTCGCAGGGTCGGGCACTGAAGCTTTCTTT.

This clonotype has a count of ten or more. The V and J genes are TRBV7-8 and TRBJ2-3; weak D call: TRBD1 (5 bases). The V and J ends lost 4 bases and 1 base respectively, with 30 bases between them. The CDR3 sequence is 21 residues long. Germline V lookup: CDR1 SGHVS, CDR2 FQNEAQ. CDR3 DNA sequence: TGTGCCAGCAGCTCCAGCGCACTGCAGGGCTGGGTTCGAGCCCGCACAGATACGCAGTATTTT. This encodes CASSSSALQGWVRARTDTQYF. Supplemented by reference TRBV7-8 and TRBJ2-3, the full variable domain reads GAGVSQSPRYKVAKRGQDVALRCDPISGHVSLFWYQQALGQGPEFLTYFQNEAQLDKSGLPSDRFFAERPEGSVSTLKIQRTQQEDSAVYLCASSSSALQGWVRARTDTQYFGPGTRLTVL.